Below, 8 T cell receptor beta chains from the same sample are listed, as sequenced in a study of cytomegalovirus exposure and HLA in healthy donors. The assay was immunoSEQ multiplex PCR, and TCRdb's table has in-frame clones only and misses some. The profile shows roughly 330,000 clones, about nine tenths of them singletons. Sequenced: PBMCs. The receptors were gathered from a woman in her 30s in good health and CMV-seropositive.

CDR3 loop: CASSMGQSGHNEQFF. DNA of the CDR3: TGTGCCAGTAGTATGGGCCAAAGCGGGCACAATGAGCAGTTCTTC. The chain has TRBV19 and TRBJ2-1, with a possible D match to TRBD2 (6 bases). The CDR3 has 15 residues. Looked up from germline, CDR1 is LNHDA and CDR2 is SQIVND (reference sequence). The V and J ends lost 3 bases and 5 bases respectively, with 14 bases between them.

The chain is built from TRBV7-9 and TRBJ2-1; 8 bases fit TRBD1. The CDR3 covers 13 residues. CDR1 and CDR2 from the germline V gene are SEHNR and FQNEAQ (reference sequence). V lost 5 bases, J lost 5 bases, and 2 bases stayed unmatched. CDR3 bases: TGTGCCAGCAGCCCACAGGGGGACAATGAGCAGTTCTTC. Residues: CASSPQGDNEQFF.

The V and J genes are TRBV7-3 and TRBJ2-2; D is unclear. Germline loops: CDR1 SGHTA, CDR2 FQGTGA. This CDR3 region has 14 residues. V was clipped by 0 bases and J by 3 bases, with 5 bases between them. CDR3 amino acids: CASSLTPYTGELFF. The DNA for the CDR3 is TGTGCCAGCAGCTTAACCCCATACACCGGGGAGCTGTTTTTT.

This chain joins TRBV4-1 and TRBJ1-4; D gene uncertain. The CDR3 spans 13 residues. From germline, CDR1 is MGHRA and CDR2 YSYEKL. The V end was cut by 1 base, the J end by 7 bases, with 7 bases between. The CDR3 spells CASSQVPGEKLFF. The CDR3, as DNA: TGCGCCAGCAGCCAAGTTCCCGGTGAAAAACTGTTTTTT.

The rearrangement links TRBV5-1 to TRBJ1-1, with 10 bases identical to TRBD1. This CDR3 is built from 16 residues. Germline-derived CDR1 and CDR2 are SGHRS and YFSETQ. Losses at the gene ends were 3 bases for V and 5 bases for J; bases not matched to a gene: 10. In DNA form, the CDR3 reads TGCGCCAGCAGCTCGGGCCCCGGGACAGGGGAAACTGAAGCTTTCTTT. This encodes CASSSGPGTGETEAFF.

The chain joins TRBV4-2 to TRBJ1-2; no reliable D call. The germline V gene encodes CDR1 LGHNA and CDR2 YNFKEQ. V was clipped by 1 base and J by 11 bases, with 14 bases between them. The CDR3 is made up of 13 amino acids. CDR3 bases: TGTGCCAGCAGCCAAGCCCTAGGCTATCGGTACACCTTC. As protein: CASSQALGYRYTF.

This clone was counted once. In DNA, the CDR3 is TGTGCCAGCAGTATAGGGGCCGCGAACACCGGGGAGCTGTTTTTT. This sequence encodes CASSIGAANTGELFF. The genes are TRBV7-3 and TRBJ2-2, with a tentative D call TRBD1 (5 bases). V was trimmed by 6 bases and J by 0 bases, leaving 11 bases between them. The CDR3 extends over 15 amino acids. Germline-derived CDR1 and CDR2 are SGHTA and FQGTGA.

The chain joins TRBV6-5 to TRBJ2-1; unclear D gene. Germline V gene lookup returns CDR1 MNHEY and CDR2 SVGAGI. This CDR3 is built from 14 residues. V was shortened by 0 bases and J by 9 bases, with 12 bases between the two germline ends. This CDR3 is CASSYSGRASEQFF. CDR3 DNA: TGTGCCAGCAGTTACTCGGGAAGGGCCAGTGAGCAGTTCTTC.